Listed below are T cell receptor beta chains from one sample, sequenced in a study of blood T cell repertoires in COVID-19. Clones were sequenced by immunoSEQ multiplex PCR, and TCRdb holds only the in-frame ones, with some missing. The table has approximately 130,000 clones, more than 80% seen once. The sequencing sample was made of peripheral blood. Receptor source: a man aged 65 to 79 with active or convalescent COVID-19. CDR3s include the opening cysteine and the closing phenylalanine or tryptophan. The D gene is left open where the match is weak. Part of the rows lack a size; the others show once, few, many or a class for expanded clones.

>TRBV7-8|TRBJ1-5|.|.
TGTGCCACCATGCTTCGGGGGGGTGGCAATCAGCCCCAGCATTTT
CATMLRGGGNQPQHF
>TRBV10-3|TRBJ2-7|TRBD1|once
TGTGCCATCAGTGAGCCGGGACAGGGCCACGAGCAGTACTTC
CAISEPGQGHEQYF
>TRBV27|TRBJ2-5|.|.
TGTGCCAGCAGTTTATCGAGACTCGAGACCCAGTACTTC
CASSLSRLETQYF
>TRBV5-1|TRBJ2-1|.|.
TGCGCCAGCAGCCGGGGTTGGGTTAGCGAGAACAATGAGCAGTTCTTC
CASSRGWVSENNEQFF
>TRBV5-4|TRBJ2-5|.|.
TGTGCCAGCAGCTTGAAGGGGGTCAAGGGGGAGACCCAGTACTTC
CASSLKGVKGETQYF
>TRBV2|TRBJ1-3|.|.
TGTGCCAGCATTAGAGGGTCTGGAAACACCATATATTTT
CASIRGSGNTIYF
>TRBV19|TRBJ2-2|.|.
TGTGCCAGTAGTATCAGGGAAAGCGGGGAGCTGTTTTTT
CASSIRESGELFF
>TRBV6-5|TRBJ1-1|TRBD1|.
TGTGCCAGCAGTCCAGGGGGCTTCACTGAAGCTTTCTTT
CASSPGGFTEAFF
>TRBV6-5|TRBJ1-6|TRBD1|.
TGTGCCAGCAGACAGGGGGGCGCTTCACCCCTCCACTTT
CASRQGGASPLHF
>TRBV30|TRBJ1-2|.|.
TGTGCCTGGAGTTCCAGGGTCTATGGCTACACCTTC
CAWSSRVYGYTF
>TRBV2|TRBJ2-7|.|few
TGTGCCAGCAGGTTTATCCGTTACGAGCAGTACTTC
CASRFIRYEQYF
>TRBV5-1|TRBJ2-7|.|.
TGCGCCAGCAGCTTGGCCGCAGGGGTCGACGAGCAGTACTTC
CASSLAAGVDEQYF
>TRBV19|TRBJ1-5|.|.
TGTGCCAGTAGTATAGGCGGAGGAGGCAATCAGCCCCAGCATTTT
CASSIGGGGNQPQHF
>TRBV9|TRBJ2-3|.|.
TGTGCCAGCAGCGTGAGGGGATACCAGACTAGTAAAGATACGCAGTATTTT
CASSVRGYQTSKDTQYF
>TRBV18|TRBJ1-1|TRBD1|few
TGTGCCAGCTCACTCCGGACAGGGGACACTGAAGCTTTCTTT
CASSLRTGDTEAFF
>TRBV18|TRBJ2-3|.|.
TGTGCCAGCTCACCAATTTCGGATACGCAGTATTTT
CASSPISDTQYF
>TRBV4-1|TRBJ1-1|TRBD1|.
TGCGCCAGCAGCCGAGGGCGGACAAGGGACAGTGAGGAAGCTTTCTTT
CASSRGRTRDSEEAFF
>TRBV2|TRBJ2-3|.|.
TGTGCCAGCACCGGACTACCCTCGGATACGCAGTATTTT
CASTGLPSDTQYF
>TRBV21-1|TRBJ2-3|.|.
TGTGCCAGCACCCCACCGACAGGGTCTAGCACAGATACGCAGTATTTT
CASTPPTGSSTDTQYF
>TRBV18|TRBJ2-1|.|few
TGTGCCAGCTCACCACCTCAGGGGAATGAGCAGTTCTTC
CASSPPQGNEQFF
>TRBV5-1|TRBJ1-6|.|.
TGCGCCAGTTCTAGGGAGGGTTATAATTCACCCCTCCACTTT
CASSREGYNSPLHF
>TRBV28|TRBJ1-3|TRBD1|.
TGTGCCAGCCACAGGGGTGCGTCTGGAAACACCATATATTTT
CASHRGASGNTIYF
>TRBV19|TRBJ2-3|TRBD1|.
TGTGCCAGTACCATACGGGGACAGGGAAGCACAGATACGCAGTATTTT
CASTIRGQGSTDTQYF
>TRBV5-4|TRBJ1-3|TRBD1|.
TGTGCCAGCAGCAACGGACAGGTCGTCTCTGGAAACACCATATATTTT
CASSNGQVVSGNTIYF
>TRBV5-1|TRBJ1-5|TRBD1|.
TGCGCCAGCAGCTGGGGGACAGGGGGCAATCAGCCCCAGCATTTT
CASSWGTGGNQPQHF
>TRBV6-5|TRBJ2-5|TRBD1|.
TGTGCCAGCAGTTGGGAGGACAGGGCGAAGACCCAGTACTTC
CASSWEDRAKTQYF
>TRBV10-3|TRBJ2-7|.|once
TGTGCCATCAAGGACAGTTTGGCATCCTACGAGCAGTACTTC
CAIKDSLASYEQYF
>TRBV11-2|TRBJ1-5|.|.
TGTGCCAGCAGCTTAAAGGGGAATCAGCCCCAGCATTTT
CASSLKGNQPQHF
>TRBV10-1|TRBJ2-2|.|once
TGCGCCAGCGGGAGACCCTCGACCGGGGAGCTGTTTTTT
CASGRPSTGELFF
>TRBV28|TRBJ1-5|TRBD1|.
TGTGCCAGCAGTTTAAGACAGGGCTCCCAGCCCCAGCATTTT
CASSLRQGSQPQHF
>TRBV24-1|TRBJ2-7|TRBD2|.
TGTGCCACCAGTCAAGCGGGAGGCTACGAGCAGTACTTC
CATSQAGGYEQYF
>TRBV29-1|TRBJ2-5|.|.
TGCAGCGTCCCCCTCGGGGGCCAAGAGACCCAGTACTTC
CSVPLGGQETQYF
>TRBV28|TRBJ2-7|.|.
TGTGCCAGCAGCCCATTCTTAGGGGAGGTCCACTACGAGCAGTACTTC
CASSPFLGEVHYEQYF
>TRBV7-2|TRBJ1-1|.|.
TGTGCCAGCAGCTTATCCGGGGGAACTGAAGCTTTCTTT
CASSLSGGTEAFF
>TRBV5-1|TRBJ2-5|TRBD1|.
TGCGCCAGCAGGACCGGGACAGGGAGAGAGACCCAGTACTTC
CASRTGTGRETQYF
>TRBV6-1|TRBJ1-5|.|.
TGTGCCAGCAGTGAACAGGGCGGCAATCAGCCCCAGCATTTT
CASSEQGGNQPQHF
>TRBV28|TRBJ1-5|TRBD1|.
TGTGCCAGCGAGTCTCAGGGGGGTCAGCCCCAGCATTTT
CASESQGGQPQHF
>TRBV29-1|TRBJ2-1|.|few
TGCAGCGTCCTGGACCCAGGGGAGCAGTTCTTC
CSVLDPGEQFF
>TRBV5-1|TRBJ2-7|TRBD1|.
TGCGCCAGCAGCTCCCGGACAGGGAATTATCCCTACGAGCAGTACTTC
CASSSRTGNYPYEQYF
>TRBV5-6|TRBJ1-1|TRBD1|.
TGTGCCAGCAGCTGGGGACAGATGTTTAACACTGAAGCTTTCTTT
CASSWGQMFNTEAFF
>TRBV10-3|TRBJ1-4|TRBD1|.
TGTGCCACCGGGACAGGGGGAAATGAAAAACTGTTTTTT
CATGTGGNEKLFF
>TRBV3-1/TRBV3-2|TRBJ1-1|TRBD1|.
TGTGCCAGCATTTCACAGGGGGGCACTGAAGCTTTCTTT
CASISQGGTEAFF
>TRBV5-8|TRBJ2-5|.|.
TGTGCCAGCAGCTTTCCCGGGGGTGGGGAGACCCAGTACTTC
CASSFPGGGETQYF
>TRBV20-1|TRBJ1-1|.|.
TGCAGTGCCACAGACGTTGAAGCTTTCTTT
CSATDVEAFF
>TRBV24-1|TRBJ2-4|TRBD1|.
TGTGCCACCAGTGATCCACGCCAGGGGGACATTCAGTACTTC
CATSDPRQGDIQYF
>TRBV11-2|TRBJ2-5|.|.
TGTGCCAGCAGGGGCTACAGGTTCCGAGAGACCCAGTACTTC
CASRGYRFRETQYF
>TRBV28|TRBJ2-4|.|.
TGTGCCAGCAGTATGCCCTCTCTAGGAAACATTCAGTACTTC
CASSMPSLGNIQYF
>TRBV19|TRBJ2-1|.|.
TGTGCCACCAGGGATATAAACTCCTACAATGAGCAGTTCTTC
CATRDINSYNEQFF
>TRBV5-5|TRBJ1-4|.|once
TGTGCCAGCAAACGTACAGGGTTTGGTGGTGAAAAACTGTTTTTT
CASKRTGFGGEKLFF
>TRBV6-1|TRBJ1-4|TRBD1|.
TGTGCCAGCAGTGTGAGACAGGGAGTAGCTAATGAAAAACTGTTTTTT
CASSVRQGVANEKLFF
>TRBV29-1|TRBJ1-1|TRBD1|.
TGCAGCGAGGGGGGACAGTTGAACACTGAAGCTTTCTTT
CSEGGQLNTEAFF
>TRBV7-9|TRBJ2-5|.|.
TGTGCCAGCAGCCGTGTATCAGAGACCCAGTACTTC
CASSRVSETQYF
>TRBV6-6|TRBJ1-5|.|once
TGTGCCAGCAGTTACGGGGGGAATCAGCCCCAGCATTTT
CASSYGGNQPQHF